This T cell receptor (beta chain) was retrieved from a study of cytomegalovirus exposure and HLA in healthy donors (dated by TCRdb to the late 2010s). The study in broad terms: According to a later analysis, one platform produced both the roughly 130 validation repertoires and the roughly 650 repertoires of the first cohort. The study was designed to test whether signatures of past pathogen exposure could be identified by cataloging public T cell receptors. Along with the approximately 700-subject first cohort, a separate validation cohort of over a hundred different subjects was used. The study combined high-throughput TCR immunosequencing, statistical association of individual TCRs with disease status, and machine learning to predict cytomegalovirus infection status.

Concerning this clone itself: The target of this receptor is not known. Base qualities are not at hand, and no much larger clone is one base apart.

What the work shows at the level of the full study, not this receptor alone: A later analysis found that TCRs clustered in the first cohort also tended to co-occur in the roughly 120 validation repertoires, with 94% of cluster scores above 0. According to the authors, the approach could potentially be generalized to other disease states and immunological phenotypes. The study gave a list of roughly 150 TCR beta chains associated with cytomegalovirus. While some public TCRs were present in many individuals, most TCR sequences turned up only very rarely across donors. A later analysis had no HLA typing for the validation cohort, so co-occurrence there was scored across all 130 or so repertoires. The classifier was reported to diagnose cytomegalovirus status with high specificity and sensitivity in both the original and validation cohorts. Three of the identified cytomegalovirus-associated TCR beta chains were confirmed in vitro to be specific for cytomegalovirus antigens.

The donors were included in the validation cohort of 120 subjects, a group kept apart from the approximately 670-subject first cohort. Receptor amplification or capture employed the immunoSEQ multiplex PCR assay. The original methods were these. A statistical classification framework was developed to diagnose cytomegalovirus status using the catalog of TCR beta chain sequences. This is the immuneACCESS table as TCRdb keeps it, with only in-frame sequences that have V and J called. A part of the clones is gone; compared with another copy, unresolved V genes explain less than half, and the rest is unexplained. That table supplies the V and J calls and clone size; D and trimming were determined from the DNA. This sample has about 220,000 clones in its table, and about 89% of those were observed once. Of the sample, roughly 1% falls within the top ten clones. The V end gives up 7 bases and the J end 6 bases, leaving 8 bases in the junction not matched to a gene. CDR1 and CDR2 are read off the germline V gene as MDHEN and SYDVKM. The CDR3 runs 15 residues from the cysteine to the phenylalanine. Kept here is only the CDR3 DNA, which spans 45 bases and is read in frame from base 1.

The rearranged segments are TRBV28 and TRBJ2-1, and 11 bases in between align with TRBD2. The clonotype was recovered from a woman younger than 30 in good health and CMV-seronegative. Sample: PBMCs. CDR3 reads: CASNLPGLAANEQFF. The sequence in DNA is TGTGCCAGCAATCTTCCGGGACTAGCGGCCAATGAGCAGTTCTTC.